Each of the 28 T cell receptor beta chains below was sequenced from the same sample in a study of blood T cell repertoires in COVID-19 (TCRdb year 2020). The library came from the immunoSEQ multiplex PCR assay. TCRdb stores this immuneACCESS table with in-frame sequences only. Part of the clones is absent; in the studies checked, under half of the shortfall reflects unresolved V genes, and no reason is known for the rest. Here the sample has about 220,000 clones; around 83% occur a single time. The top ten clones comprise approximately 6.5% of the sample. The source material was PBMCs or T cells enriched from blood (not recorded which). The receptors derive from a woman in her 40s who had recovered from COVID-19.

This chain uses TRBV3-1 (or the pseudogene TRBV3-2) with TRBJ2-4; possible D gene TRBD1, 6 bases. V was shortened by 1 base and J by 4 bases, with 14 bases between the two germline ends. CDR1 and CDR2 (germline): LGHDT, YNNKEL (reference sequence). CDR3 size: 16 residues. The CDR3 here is CASSQVPDRPKNIQYF. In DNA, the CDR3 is TGTGCCAGCAGCCAAGTTCCCGACAGGCCAAAAAACATTCAGTACTTC.

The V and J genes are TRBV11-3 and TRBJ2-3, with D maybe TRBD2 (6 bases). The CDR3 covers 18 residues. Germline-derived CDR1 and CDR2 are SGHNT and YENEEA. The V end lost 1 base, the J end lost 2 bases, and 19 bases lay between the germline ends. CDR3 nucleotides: TGTGCCAGCAGCTTAGTTGAATTGGGGGGTTTTAACACAGATACGCAGTATTTT. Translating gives CASSLVELGGFNTDTQYF.

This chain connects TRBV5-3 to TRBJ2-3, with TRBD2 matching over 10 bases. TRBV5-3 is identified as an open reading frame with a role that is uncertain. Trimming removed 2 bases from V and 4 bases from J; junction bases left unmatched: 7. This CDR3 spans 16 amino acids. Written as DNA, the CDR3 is TGTGCCAGAAGCTTCAATGGGACTAGCGTCGCAGATACGCAGTATTTT. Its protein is CARSFNGTSVADTQYF.

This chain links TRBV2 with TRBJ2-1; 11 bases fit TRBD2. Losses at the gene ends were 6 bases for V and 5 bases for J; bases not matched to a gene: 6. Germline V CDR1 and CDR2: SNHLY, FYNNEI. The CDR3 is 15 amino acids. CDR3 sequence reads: CASSGGTSGHNEQFF. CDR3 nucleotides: TGTGCCAGCAGCGGCGGGACTAGCGGACACAATGAGCAGTTCTTC. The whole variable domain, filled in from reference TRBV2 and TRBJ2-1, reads EPEVTQTPSHQVTQMGQEVILRCVPISNHLYFYWYRQILGQKVEFLVSFYNNEISEKSEIFDDQFSVERPDGSNFTLKIRSTKLEDSAMYFCASSGGTSGHNEQFFGPGTRLTVL.

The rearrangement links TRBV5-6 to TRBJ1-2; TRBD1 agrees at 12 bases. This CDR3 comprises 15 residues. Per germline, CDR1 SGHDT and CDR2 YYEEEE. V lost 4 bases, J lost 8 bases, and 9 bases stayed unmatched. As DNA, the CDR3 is TGTGCCAGCAGCGAACTAACCGGGACAGGGGGCGGCTACACCTTC. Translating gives CASSELTGTGGGYTF.

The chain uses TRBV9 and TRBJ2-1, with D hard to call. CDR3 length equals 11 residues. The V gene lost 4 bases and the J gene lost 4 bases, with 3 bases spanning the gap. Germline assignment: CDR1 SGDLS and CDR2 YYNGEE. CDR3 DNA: TGTGCCAGCAGCTTATACAATGAGCAGTTCTTC. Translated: CASSLYNEQFF. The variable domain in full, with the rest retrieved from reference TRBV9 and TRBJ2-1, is DSGVTQTPKHLITATGQRVTLRCSPRSGDLSVYWYQQSLDQGLQFLIQYYNGEERAKGNILERFSAQQFPDLHSELNLSSLELGDSALYFCASSLYNEQFFGPGTRLTVL.

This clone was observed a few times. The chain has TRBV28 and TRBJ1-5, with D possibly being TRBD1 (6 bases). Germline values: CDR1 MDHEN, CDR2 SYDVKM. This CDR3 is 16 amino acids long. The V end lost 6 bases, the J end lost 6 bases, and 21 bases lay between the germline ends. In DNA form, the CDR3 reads TGTGCCAGCAGACCCCCAGGGGAAGGGTGGCGTCAGCCCCAGCATTTT. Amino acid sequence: CASRPPGEGWRQPQHF.

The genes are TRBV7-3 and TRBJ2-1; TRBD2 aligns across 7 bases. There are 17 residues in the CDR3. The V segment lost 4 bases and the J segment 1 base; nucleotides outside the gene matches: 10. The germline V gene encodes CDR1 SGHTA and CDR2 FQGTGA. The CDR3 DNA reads TGTGCCAGCAGCTCCTTATCCGGGAGGATATCCTACAATGAGCAGTTCTTC. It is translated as CASSSLSGRISYNEQFF.

The CDR3, as DNA: TGTGCCAGCACCCTAGGGAGCGGGGGCACTGAAGCTTTCTTT. This encodes CASTLGSGGTEAFF. The chain couples TRBV7-9 to TRBJ1-1; a possible D gene is TRBD1 (5 bases). Per the germline V gene, CDR1 is SEHNR and CDR2 is FQNEAQ (reference sequence). The length of the CDR3 is 14 residues. Trimming took off 7 bases at V and 4 bases at J, with 16 bases between the two ends.

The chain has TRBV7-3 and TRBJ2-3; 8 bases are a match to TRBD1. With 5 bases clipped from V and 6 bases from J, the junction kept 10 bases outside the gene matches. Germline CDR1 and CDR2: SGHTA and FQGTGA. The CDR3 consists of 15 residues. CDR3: CASSPLGQASDTQYF. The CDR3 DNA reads TGTGCCAGCAGCCCATTGGGACAGGCCTCCGATACGCAGTATTTT.

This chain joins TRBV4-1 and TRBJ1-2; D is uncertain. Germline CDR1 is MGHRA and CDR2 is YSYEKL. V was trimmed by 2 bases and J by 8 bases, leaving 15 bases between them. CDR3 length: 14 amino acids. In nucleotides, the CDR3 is TGCGCCAGCAGCCAAACTTTAGCTATAGTCGGCTACACCTTC. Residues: CASSQTLAIVGYTF.

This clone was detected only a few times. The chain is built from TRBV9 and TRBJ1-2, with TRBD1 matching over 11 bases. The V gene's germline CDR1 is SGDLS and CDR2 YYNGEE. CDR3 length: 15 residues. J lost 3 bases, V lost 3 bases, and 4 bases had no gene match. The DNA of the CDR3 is TGTGCCAGCAGCGCCGGACAGGGGGCTTACTATGGCTACACCTTC. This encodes CASSAGQGAYYGYTF.

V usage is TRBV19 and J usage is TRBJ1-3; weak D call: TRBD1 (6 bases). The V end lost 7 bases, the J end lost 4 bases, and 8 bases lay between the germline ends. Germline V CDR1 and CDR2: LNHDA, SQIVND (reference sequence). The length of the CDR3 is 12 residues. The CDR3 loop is CASKTGGNTIYF. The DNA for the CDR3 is TGTGCCAGTAAAACAGGGGGAAACACCATATATTTT.

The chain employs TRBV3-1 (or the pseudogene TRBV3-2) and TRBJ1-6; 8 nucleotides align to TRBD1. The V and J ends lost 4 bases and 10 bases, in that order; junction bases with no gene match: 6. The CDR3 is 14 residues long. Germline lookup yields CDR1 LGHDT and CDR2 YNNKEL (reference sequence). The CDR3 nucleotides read TGTGCCAGCAGCCGGCCAGGGGGCGAATCACCCCTCCACTTT. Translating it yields CASSRPGGESPLHF.

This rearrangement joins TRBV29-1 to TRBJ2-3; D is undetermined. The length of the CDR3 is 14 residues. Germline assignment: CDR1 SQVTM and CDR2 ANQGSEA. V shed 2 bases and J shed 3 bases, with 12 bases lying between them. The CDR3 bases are TGCAGCGTTGAACAGGCACTCCGGACAGATACGCAGTATTTT. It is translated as CSVEQALRTDTQYF.

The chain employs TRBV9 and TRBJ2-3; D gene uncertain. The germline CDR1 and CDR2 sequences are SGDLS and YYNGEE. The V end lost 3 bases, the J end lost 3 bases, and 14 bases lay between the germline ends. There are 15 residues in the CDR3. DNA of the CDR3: TGTGCCAGCAGCGCCCTCCCCAGGTCGACAGATACGCAGTATTTT. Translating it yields CASSALPRSTDTQYF.

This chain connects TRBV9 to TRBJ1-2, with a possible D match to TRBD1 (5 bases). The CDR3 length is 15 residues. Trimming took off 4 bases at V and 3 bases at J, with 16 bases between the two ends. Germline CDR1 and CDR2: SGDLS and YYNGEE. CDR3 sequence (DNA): TGTGCCAGCAGCCTCCAGGGCAGGGCGGACTATGGCTACACCTTC. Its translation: CASSLQGRADYGYTF.

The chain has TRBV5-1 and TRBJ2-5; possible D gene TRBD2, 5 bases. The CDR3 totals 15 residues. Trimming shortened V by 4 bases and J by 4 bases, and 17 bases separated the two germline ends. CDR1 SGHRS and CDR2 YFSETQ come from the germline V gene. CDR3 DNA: TGCGCCAGCAGCCCCGAGGGTCTAGCCGGAGAGACCCAGTACTTC. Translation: CASSPEGLAGETQYF.

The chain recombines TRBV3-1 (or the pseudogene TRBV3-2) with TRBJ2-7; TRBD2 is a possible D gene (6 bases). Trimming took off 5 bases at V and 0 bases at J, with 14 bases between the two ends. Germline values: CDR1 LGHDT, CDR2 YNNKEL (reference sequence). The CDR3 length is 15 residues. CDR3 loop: CASSWRGSPSYEQYF. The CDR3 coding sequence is TGTGCCAGCAGCTGGAGGGGCAGTCCCTCCTACGAGCAGTACTTC.

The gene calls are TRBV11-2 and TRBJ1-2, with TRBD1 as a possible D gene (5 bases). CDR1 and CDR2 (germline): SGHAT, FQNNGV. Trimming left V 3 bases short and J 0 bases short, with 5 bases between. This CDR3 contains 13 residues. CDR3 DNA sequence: TGTGCCAGCAGCTTGACAGCTAACTATGGCTACACCTTC. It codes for CASSLTANYGYTF.

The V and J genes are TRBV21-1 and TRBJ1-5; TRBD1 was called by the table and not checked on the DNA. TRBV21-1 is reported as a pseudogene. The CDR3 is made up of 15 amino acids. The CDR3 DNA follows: TGTGCCAGCAGCAATGACAGGGTTGGCAATCAGCCCCAGCATTTT. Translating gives CASSNDRVGNQPQHF.

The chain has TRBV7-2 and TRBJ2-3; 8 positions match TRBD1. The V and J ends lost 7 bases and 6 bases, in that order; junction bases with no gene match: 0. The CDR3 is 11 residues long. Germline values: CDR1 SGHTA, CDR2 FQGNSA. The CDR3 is CASTGGDTQYF. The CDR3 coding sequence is TGTGCCAGCACAGGGGGCGATACGCAGTATTTT.

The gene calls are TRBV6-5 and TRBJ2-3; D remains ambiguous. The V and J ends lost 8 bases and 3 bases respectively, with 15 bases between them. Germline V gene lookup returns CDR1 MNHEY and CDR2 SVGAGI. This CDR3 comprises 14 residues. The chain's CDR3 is CASPAVGETDTQYF. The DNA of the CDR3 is TGTGCCAGCCCTGCGGTGGGTGAGACAGATACGCAGTATTTT.

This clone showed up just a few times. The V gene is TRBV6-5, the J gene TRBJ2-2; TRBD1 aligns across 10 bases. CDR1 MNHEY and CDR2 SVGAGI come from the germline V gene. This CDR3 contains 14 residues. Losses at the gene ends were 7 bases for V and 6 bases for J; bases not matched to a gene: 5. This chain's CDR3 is CASKVDRGPGELFF. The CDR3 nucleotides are TGTGCCAGCAAAGTAGACAGGGGGCCCGGGGAGCTGTTTTTT.

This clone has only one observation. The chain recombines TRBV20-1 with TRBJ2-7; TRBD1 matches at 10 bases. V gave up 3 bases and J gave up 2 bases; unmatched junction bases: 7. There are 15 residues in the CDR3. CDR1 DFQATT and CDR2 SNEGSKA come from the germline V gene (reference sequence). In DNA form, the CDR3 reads TGCAGTGCTAGTATTCCAGGACAGGGGGCCTACGAGCAGTACTTC. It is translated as CSASIPGQGAYEQYF.

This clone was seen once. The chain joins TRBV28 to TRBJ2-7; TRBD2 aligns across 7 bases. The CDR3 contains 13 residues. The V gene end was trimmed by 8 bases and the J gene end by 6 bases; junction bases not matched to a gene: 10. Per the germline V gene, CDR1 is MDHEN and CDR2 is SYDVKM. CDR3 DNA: TGTGCCAGCCTGGGGCGGGAGATCAGCGAGCAGTACTTC. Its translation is CASLGREISEQYF.

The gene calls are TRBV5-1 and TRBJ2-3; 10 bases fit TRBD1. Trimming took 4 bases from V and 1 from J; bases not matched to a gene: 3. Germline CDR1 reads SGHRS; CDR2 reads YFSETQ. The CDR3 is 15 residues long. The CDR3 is CASSAGTGGTDTQYF. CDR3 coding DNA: TGCGCCAGCAGCGCCGGGACAGGGGGCACAGATACGCAGTATTTT.

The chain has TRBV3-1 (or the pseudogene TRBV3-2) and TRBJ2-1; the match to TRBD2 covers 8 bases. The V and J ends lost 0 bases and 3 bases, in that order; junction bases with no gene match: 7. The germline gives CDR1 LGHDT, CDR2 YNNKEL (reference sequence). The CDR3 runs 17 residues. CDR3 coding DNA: TGTGCCAGCAGCCAAGATTTGAGCGGGAGTAACTACAATGAGCAGTTCTTC. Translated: CASSQDLSGSNYNEQFF.